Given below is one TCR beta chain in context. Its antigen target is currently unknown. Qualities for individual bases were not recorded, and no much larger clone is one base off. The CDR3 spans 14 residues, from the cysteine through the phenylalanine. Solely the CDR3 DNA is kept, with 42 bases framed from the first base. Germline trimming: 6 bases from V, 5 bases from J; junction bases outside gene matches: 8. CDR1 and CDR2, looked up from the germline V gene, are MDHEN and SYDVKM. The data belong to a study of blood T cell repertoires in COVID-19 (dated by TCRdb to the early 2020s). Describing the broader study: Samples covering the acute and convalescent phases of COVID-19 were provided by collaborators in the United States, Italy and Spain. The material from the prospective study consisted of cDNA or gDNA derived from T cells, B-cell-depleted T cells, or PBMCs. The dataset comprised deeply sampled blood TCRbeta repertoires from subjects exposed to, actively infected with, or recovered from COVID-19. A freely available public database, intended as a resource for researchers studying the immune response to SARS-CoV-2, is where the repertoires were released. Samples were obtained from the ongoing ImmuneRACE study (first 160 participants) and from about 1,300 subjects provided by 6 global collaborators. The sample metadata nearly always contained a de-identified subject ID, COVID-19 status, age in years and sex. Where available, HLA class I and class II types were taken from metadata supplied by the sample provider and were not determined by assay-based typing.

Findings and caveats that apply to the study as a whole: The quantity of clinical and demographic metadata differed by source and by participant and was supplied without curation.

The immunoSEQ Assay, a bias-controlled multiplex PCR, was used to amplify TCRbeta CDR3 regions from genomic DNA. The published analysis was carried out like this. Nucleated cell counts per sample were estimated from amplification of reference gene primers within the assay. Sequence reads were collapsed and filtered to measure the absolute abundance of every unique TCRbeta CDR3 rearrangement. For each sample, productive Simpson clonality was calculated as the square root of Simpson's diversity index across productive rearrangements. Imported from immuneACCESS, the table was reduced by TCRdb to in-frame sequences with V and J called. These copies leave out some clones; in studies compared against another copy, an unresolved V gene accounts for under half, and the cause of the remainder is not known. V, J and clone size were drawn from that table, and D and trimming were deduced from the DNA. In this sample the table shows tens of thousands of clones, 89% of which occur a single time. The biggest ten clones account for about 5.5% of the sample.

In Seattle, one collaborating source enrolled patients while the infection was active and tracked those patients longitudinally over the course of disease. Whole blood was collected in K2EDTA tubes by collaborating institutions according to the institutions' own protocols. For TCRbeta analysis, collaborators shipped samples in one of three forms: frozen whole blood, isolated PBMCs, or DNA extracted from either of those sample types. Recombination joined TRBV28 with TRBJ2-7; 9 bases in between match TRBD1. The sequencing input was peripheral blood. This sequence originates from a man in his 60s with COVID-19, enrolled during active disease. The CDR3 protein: CASRVRDRDDEQYF. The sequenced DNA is TGTGCCAGCAGGGTACGGGACAGGGACGACGAGCAGTACTTC.